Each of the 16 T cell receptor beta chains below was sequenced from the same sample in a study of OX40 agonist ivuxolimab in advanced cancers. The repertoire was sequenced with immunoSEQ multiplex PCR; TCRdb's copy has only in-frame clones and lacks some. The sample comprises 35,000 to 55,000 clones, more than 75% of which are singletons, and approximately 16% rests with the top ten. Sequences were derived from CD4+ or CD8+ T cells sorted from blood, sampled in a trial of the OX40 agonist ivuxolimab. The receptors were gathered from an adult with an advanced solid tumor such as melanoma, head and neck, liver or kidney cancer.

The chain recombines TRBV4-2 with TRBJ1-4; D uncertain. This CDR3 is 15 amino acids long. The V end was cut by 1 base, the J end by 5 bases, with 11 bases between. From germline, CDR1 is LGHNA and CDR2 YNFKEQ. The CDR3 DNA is TGTGCCAGCAGCCAAGTCCCCCACGCAAATGAAAAACTGTTTTTT. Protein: CASSQVPHANEKLFF.

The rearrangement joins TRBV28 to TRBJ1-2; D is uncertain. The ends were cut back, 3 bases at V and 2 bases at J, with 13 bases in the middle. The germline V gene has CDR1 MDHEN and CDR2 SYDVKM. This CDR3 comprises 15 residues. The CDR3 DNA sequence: TGTGCCAGCAGTTTGTTGGCAGAGCACAACTATGGCTACACCTTC. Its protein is CASSLLAEHNYGYTF.

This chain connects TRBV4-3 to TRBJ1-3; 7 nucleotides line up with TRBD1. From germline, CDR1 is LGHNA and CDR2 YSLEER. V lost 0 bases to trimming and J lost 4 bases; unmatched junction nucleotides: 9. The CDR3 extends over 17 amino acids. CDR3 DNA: TGCGCCAGCAGCCAAGATGTGTCGGACAGGCCCGGAAACACCATATATTTT. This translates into CASSQDVSDRPGNTIYF.

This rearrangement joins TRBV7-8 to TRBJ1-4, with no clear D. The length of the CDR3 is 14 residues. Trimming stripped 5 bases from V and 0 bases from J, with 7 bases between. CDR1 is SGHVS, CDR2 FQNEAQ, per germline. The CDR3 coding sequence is TGTGCCAGCAGCCCTCTTACAACTAATGAAAAACTGTTTTTT. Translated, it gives CASSPLTTNEKLFF.

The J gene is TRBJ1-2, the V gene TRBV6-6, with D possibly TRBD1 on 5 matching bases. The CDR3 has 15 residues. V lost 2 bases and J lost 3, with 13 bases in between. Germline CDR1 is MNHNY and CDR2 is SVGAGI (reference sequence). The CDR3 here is CASSYGWGSDYGYTF. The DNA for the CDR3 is TGTGCCAGCAGTTACGGGTGGGGGAGTGACTATGGCTACACCTTC.

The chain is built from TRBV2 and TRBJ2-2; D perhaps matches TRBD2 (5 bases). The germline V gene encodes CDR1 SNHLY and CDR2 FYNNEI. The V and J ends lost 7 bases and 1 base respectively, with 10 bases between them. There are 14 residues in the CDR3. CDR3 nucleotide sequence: TGTGCCAGCATGTGGACTCAGAACACCGGGGAGCTGTTTTTT. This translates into CASMWTQNTGELFF.

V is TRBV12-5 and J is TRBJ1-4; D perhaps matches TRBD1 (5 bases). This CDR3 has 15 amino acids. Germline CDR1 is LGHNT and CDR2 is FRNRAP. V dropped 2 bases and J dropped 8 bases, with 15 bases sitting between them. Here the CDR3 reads CASGLSAGRSEKLFF. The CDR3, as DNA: TGTGCTAGTGGTTTGAGTGCAGGGAGGAGCGAAAAACTGTTTTTT.

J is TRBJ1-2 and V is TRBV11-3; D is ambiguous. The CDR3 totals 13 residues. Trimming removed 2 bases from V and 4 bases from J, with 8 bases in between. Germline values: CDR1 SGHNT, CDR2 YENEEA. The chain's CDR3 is CASSLRGGYGYTF. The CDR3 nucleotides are TGTGCCAGCAGCTTACGGGGTGGCTATGGCTACACCTTC.

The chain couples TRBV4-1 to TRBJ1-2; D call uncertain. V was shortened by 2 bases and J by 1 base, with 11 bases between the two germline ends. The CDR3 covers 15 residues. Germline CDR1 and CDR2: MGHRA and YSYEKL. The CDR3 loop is CASSQSRPINYGYTF. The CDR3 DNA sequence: TGCGCCAGCAGCCAATCCAGACCTATTAACTATGGCTACACCTTC.

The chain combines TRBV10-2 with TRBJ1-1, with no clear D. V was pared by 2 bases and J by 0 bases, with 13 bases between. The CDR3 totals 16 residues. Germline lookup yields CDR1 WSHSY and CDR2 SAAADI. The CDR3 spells CASSELGSTLNTEAFF. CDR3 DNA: TGCGCCAGCAGTGAGCTCGGTTCCACTTTGAACACTGAAGCTTTCTTT.

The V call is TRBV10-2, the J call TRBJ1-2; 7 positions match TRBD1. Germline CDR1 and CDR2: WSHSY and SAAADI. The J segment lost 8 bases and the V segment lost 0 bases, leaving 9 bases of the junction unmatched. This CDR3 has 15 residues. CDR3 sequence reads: CASSESGLGGRGYTF. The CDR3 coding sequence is TGCGCCAGCAGTGAGTCAGGTCTAGGGGGCAGAGGCTACACCTTC.

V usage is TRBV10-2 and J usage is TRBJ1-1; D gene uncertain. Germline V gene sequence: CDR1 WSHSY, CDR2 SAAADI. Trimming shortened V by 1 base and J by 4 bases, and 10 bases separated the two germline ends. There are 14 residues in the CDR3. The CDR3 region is CASSEFAGSTEAFF. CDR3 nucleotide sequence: TGCGCCAGCAGTGAGTTTGCAGGATCCACTGAAGCTTTCTTT.

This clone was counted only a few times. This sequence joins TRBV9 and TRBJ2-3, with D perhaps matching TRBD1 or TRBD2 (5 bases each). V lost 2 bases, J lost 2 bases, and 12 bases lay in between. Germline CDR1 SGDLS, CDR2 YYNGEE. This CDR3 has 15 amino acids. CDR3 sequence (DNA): TGTGCCAGCAGCGTGTGGGACCACCACACAGATACGCAGTATTTT. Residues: CASSVWDHHTDTQYF.

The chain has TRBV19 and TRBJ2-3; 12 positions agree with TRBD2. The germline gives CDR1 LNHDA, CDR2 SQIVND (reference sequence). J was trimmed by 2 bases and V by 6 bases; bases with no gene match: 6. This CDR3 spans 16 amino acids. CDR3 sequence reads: CASRRTSGVFTDTQYF. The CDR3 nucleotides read TGTGCCAGTAGACGGACTAGCGGGGTATTCACAGATACGCAGTATTTT.

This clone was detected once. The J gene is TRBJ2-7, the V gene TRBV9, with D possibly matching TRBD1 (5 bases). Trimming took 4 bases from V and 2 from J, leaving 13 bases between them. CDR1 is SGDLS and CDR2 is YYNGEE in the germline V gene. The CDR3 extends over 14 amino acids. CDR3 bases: TGTGCCAGCAGCTCGTGGGGCGACACCTACGAGCAGTACTTC. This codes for CASSSWGDTYEQYF.

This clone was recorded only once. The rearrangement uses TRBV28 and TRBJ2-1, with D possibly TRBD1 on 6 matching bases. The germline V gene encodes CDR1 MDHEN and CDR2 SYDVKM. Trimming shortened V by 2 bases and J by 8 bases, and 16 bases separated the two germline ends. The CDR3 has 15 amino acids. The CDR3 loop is CASSLSAPGEHEQFF. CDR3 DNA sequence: TGTGCCAGCAGTTTAAGCGCTCCAGGGGAACATGAGCAGTTCTTC.